A selection of T cell receptor beta chains follows, all from one sample in a study of blood T cell repertoires in COVID-19. Using immunoSEQ multiplex PCR, the repertoire was profiled, and TCRdb retains in-frame clones only, with some absent. The sample contains 210,000 or so clones, around 89% of which appear only once. Sequencing input: peripheral blood. Receptors were obtained from a young man with COVID-19, enrolled during active disease. The CDR3 runs from the conserved cysteine through the conserved F or W. A D gene is named only where the DNA matches it firmly. Rows may omit the clone size; those that give it use once, few, many or a size class.

j_gene,d_gene,v_gene,abundance,CDR3nt,CDR3aa
TRBJ1-2,TRBD1,TRBV7-2,NA,TGTGCCAGCAGTCCACCGGGACAGAGCTATGGCTACACCTTC,CASSPPGQSYGYTF
TRBJ2-7,TRBD1,TRBV4-2,NA,TGTGCCAGCAGCCAAGGTGGACAGGGGAACGAGCAGTACTTC,CASSQGGQGNEQYF
TRBJ2-7,TRBD1,TRBV27,NA,TGTGCCAGCAGTTTGACAGGGGACAGCGACGAGCAGTACTTC,CASSLTGDSDEQYF
TRBJ1-2,TRBD1,TRBV7-9,few,TGTGCCAGCAGCTTCGCCCACCTAGACAGGGAGTACGGCTACACCTTC,CASSFAHLDREYGYTF
TRBJ2-1,NA,TRBV4-3,NA,TGCGCCAGCAGCCAAGATTATGTGGGACTGGCCTCCTACAATGAGCAGTTCTTC,CASSQDYVGLASYNEQFF
TRBJ1-1,NA,TRBV6-5,NA,TGTGCCAGCAGTTACTCGGGCCTTTCGAACACTGAAGCTTTCTTT,CASSYSGLSNTEAFF
TRBJ2-1,TRBD1,TRBV30,NA,TGTGCCCGCGACAGGGGACACAATGAGCAGTTCTTC,CARDRGHNEQFF
TRBJ1-6,NA,TRBV11-2,NA,TGTGCCAGCAGCCCCAGCGGAGGCCTCCCCCATAATTCACCCCTCCACTTT,CASSPSGGLPHNSPLHF
TRBJ2-7,NA,TRBV21-1,NA,TGTGCCAGCAGCAAAGCCTGGAGCTCCTACGAGCAGTACTTC,CASSKAWSSYEQYF
TRBJ1-1,NA,TRBV6-5,NA,TGTGCCAGCTCTCGACAGTTGAACACTGAAGCTTTCTTT,CASSRQLNTEAFF
TRBJ2-3,NA,TRBV24-1,NA,TGTGCCACCAGTGACCCGGGACAAGGTCCGGCATCAGATACGCAGTATTTT,CATSDPGQGPASDTQYF
TRBJ1-2,TRBD1,TRBV4-2,NA,TGTGCCAGCAGCCAAGACTTAGGGGGCCCCTTTAACTATGGCTACACCTTC,CASSQDLGGPFNYGYTF
TRBJ2-2,TRBD2,TRBV5-4,NA,TGTGCCAGCAGCTTGGTAACTAGCGGGCCCCTCACCGGGGAGCTGTTTTTT,CASSLVTSGPLTGELFF
TRBJ2-1,NA,TRBV24-1,once,TGTGCCACCAGTGATTTGGGTACGCTAAATGCTGAGCAGTTCTTC,CATSDLGTLNAEQFF
TRBJ1-2,NA,TRBV28,NA,TGTGCCAGCAGTTTTCCGACAGCCTCTAACTATGGCTACACCTTC,CASSFPTASNYGYTF
TRBJ2-7,TRBD2,TRBV27,NA,TGTGCCAGCAGTTTCTATCGGGAGGCCTACGAGCAGTACTTC,CASSFYREAYEQYF
TRBJ2-7,NA,TRBV5-1,NA,TGCGCCAGCAGTTCGACAGTAGCCTACGAGCAGTACTTC,CASSSTVAYEQYF
TRBJ1-2,NA,TRBV7-2,NA,TGTGCCAGCAGCTTAGGAGAAGCTAACTATGGCTACACCTTC,CASSLGEANYGYTF
TRBJ1-5,NA,TRBV6-5,NA,TGTGCCAGCAGTCCCCGCATCTATAGCAATCAGCCCCAGCATTTT,CASSPRIYSNQPQHF
TRBJ2-1,TRBD2,TRBV18,NA,TGTGCCAGCTCACCACAGCTAGCGGACAATGAGCAGTTCTTC,CASSPQLADNEQFF
TRBJ1-5,NA,TRBV2,once,TGTGCCAGCAGTGAAAGTCCCTGGGACATCAATCAGCCCCAGCATTTT,CASSESPWDINQPQHF
TRBJ2-7,NA,TRBV29-1,NA,TGCAGCGTTAGGCAGGGTCTCGGCGAGCAGTACTTC,CSVRQGLGEQYF
TRBJ2-7,TRBD1,TRBV19,NA,TGTGCCAGTACCCGGACAGGAGTTGTGGGGTACGAGCAGTACTTC,CASTRTGVVGYEQYF
TRBJ2-7,TRBD2,TRBV7-2,NA,TGTGCCAGCAGCTCGCGGGGGGGATTCCACGAGCAGTACTTC,CASSSRGGFHEQYF
TRBJ1-4,NA,TRBV19,NA,TGTGCCAGTAGTAAACCCCTGGGGACGGGGGATAGAAAACTGTTTTTT,CASSKPLGTGDRKLFF
TRBJ1-3,TRBD1,TRBV4-1,NA,TGCGCCAGCAGCCGAGACAGGGGCTCTGGAAACACCATATATTTT,CASSRDRGSGNTIYF
TRBJ1-1,NA,TRBV2,NA,TGTGCCAGCAGTGAAAGGCAGGCAGGGAACACTGAAGCTTTCTTT,CASSERQAGNTEAFF